The present T cell receptor beta chain was sequenced within a study of blood T cell repertoires in COVID-19. The table came from immunoSEQ multiplex PCR; TCRdb's copy has only in-frame clones and leaves some out. The sample shows 250,000 to 300,000 clones, around 89% of them seen only once. The germline V gene encodes CDR1 LNHDA and CDR2 SQIVND (reference sequence). The J segment lost 1 base and the V segment lost 5 bases, leaving 5 bases of the junction unmatched. This CDR3 is 15 amino acids long. The V and J genes are TRBV19 and TRBJ1-1; 9 bases line up with TRBD1. Sequencing input: peripheral blood. This TCR derives from a woman aged 55-69 years with acute or convalescent COVID-19. CDR3 nucleotide sequence: TGTGCCAGTAGTCCCACGGACAGGGGGAACACTGAAGCTTTCTTT. It specifies CASSPTDRGNTEAFF.